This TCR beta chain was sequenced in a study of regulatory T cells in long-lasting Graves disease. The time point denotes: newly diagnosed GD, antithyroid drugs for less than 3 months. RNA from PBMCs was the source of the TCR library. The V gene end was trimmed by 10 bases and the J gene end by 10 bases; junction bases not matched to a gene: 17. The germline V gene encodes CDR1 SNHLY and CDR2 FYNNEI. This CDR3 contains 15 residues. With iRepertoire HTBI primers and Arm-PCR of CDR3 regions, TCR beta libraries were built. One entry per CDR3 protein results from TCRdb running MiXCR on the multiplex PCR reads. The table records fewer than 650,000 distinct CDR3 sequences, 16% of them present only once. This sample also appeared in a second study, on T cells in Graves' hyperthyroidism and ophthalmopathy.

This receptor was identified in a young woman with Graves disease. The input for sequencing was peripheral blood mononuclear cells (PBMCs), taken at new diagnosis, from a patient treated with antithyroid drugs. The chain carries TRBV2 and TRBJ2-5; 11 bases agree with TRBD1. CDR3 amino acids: CAIEGAGTGGVDQYF. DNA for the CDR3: TGTGCCATCGAAGGTGCAGGGACAGGGGGTGTTGACCAGTACTTC.